This TCR beta chain was recorded in a study of CD4 T cells in relation to SARS-CoV-2 and coronaviruses. Study-wide context: ViraFEST: approximately 10-day antigen culture of PBMCs, then TCR beta CDR3 sequencing. The restricting HLA molecule for shared crossreactive spike epitopes was mapped. Regarding the study as a whole: Each donor contributed either pre-pandemic or post-infection samples, not both.

V trimming: 10 bases; J trimming: 1 base; junction bases outside the gene matches: 8. Germline assignment: CDR1 SEHNR and CDR2 FQNEAQ (reference sequence). This CDR3 contains 14 residues. As for this clone: Its matching antigen is unknown.

Repertoires were generated with immunoSEQ multiplex PCR, while TCRdb's copy carries only in-frame clones and drops some. The data show approximately 41,000 clones, over 75% seen once. Cryopreserved PBMCs were CD4-enriched, then split into naive and memory cells. The chain joins TRBV7-9 to TRBJ2-7; 9 bases are shared with TRBD1. The receptor was derived from an adult with COVID-19. Sequencing was carried out using naive CD4+ T cells from PBMCs, cultured in vitro. Stated subset: naive CD4+ T cells isolated by negative enrichment. The CDR3 DNA reads TGTGCCACCACCTTGACAGGGGGTTCCTACGAGCAGTACTTC. Translating gives CATTLTGGSYEQYF. Variable domain in full (rest from reference TRBV7-9 and TRBJ2-7): DTGVSQNPRHKITKRGQNVTFRCDPISEHNRLYWYRQTLGQGPEFLTYFQNEAQLEKSRLLSDRFSAERPKGSFSTLEIQRTEQGDSAMYLCATTLTGGSYEQYFGPGTRLTVT.